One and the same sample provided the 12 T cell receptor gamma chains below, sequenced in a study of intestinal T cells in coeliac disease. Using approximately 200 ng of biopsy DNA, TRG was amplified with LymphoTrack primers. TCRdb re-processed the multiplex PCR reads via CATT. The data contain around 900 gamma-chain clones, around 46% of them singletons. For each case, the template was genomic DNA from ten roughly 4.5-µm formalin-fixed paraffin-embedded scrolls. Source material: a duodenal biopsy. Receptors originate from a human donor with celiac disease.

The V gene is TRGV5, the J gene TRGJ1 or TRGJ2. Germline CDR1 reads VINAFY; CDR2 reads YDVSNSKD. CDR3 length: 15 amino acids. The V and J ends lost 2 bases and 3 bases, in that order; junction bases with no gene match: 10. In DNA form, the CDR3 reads TGTGCCACCTGGGACACACCTAAGGTTTATTATAAGAAACTCTTT. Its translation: CATWDTPKVYYKKLF.

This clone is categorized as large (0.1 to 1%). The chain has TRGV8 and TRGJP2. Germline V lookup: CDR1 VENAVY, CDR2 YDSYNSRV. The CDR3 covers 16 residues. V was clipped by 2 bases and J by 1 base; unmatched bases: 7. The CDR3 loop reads CATWDKGGSSDWIKTF. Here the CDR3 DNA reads TGTGCCACCTGGGATAAGGGCGGTAGTAGTGATTGGATCAAGACGTTT.

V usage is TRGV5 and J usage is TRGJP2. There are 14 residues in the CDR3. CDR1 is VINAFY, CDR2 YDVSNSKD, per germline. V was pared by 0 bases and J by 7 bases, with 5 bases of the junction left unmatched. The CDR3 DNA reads TGTGCCACCTGGGACAGGGGTGTTGATTGGATCAAGACGTTT. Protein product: CATWDRGVDWIKTF.

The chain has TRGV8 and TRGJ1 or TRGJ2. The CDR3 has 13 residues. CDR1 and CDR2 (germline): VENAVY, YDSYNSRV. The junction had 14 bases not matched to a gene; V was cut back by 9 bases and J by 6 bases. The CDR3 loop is CATVGGGIYKKLF. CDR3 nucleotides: TGTGCCACCGTGGGAGGGGGTATTTATAAGAAACTCTTT.

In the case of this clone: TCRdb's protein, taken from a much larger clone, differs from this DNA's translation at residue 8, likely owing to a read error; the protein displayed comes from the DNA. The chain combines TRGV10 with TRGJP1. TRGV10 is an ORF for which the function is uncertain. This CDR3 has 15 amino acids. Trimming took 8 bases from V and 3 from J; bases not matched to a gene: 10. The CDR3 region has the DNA TGTGCTGCGTGGGATTTGGGGGCCACTGGTTGGTTCAAGATATTT. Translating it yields CAAWDLGATGWFKIF.

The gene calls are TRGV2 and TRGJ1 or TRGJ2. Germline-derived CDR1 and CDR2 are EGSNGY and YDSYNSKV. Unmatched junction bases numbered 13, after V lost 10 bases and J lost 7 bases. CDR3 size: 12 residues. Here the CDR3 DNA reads TGTGCCACTGGGACGGGCGGGTATAAGAAACTCTTT. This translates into CATGTGGYKKLF.

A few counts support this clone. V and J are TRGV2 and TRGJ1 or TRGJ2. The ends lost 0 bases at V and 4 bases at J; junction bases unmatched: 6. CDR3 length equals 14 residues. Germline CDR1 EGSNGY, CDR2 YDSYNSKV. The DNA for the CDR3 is TGTGCCACCTGGGACGGGTCTCTCTATTATAAGAAACTCTTT. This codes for CATWDGSLYYKKLF.

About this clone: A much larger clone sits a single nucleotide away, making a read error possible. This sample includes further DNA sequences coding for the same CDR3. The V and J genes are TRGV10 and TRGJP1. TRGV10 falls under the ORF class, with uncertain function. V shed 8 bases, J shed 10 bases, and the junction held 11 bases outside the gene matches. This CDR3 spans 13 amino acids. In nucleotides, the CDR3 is TGTGCTGCGTGGGACTTTAGCCCTTGGTTCAAGATATTT. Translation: CAAWDFSPWFKIF.

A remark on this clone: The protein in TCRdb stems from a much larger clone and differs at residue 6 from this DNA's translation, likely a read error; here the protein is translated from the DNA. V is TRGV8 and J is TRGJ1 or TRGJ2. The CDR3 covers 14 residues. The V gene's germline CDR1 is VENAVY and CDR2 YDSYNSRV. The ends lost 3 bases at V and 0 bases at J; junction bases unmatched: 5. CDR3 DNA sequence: TGTGCCACCTGGGATGGGACGAATTATTATAAGAAACTCTTT. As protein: CATWDGTNYYKKLF.

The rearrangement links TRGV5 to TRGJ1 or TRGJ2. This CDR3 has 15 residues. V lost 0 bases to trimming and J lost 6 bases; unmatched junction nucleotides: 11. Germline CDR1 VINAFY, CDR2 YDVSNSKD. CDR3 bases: TGTGCCACCTGGGACAGGCCTTCCTTTTCTTATAAGAAACTCTTT. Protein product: CATWDRPSFSYKKLF.

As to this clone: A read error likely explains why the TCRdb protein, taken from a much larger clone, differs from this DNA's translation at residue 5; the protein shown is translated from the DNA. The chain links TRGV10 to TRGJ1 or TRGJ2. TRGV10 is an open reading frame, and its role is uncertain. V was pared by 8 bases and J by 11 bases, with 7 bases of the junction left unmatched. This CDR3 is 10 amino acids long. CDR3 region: CAAWIKEKLF. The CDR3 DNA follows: TGTGCTGCGTGGATTAAGGAGAAACTCTTT.

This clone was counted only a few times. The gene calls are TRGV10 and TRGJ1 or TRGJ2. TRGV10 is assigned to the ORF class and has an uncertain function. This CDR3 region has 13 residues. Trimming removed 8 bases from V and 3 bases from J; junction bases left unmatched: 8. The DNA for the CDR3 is TGTGCTGCGTGGATGGATGTTTATTATAAGAAACTCTTT. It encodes CAAWMDVYYKKLF.